This T cell receptor (beta chain) comes out of a study of T-cell reconstitution after alpha-beta-depleted transplantation in children (dated by TCRdb to 2016 to 2018). For the study in its entirety: The study quantitatively tracked T-cell immune reconstitution after TCRalphabeta/CD19-depleted allogeneic hematopoietic cell transplantation in children using TCR repertoire profiling.

Concerning this clonotype itself: Its antigen is currently not known. No base qualities exist here, and no much larger clone lies one base off it.

Library creation used PCR. The instrument given in TCRdb is Illumina HiSeq 2500. To normalize quantification of the TCRbeta repertoire, the TCR libraries were built with molecular barcoding that relied on unique molecular identifiers. TCRdb's own reprocessing of the public reads used fastp at Q25 and MiXCR and kept productive beta chains. When rows share a CDR3 protein, they turn into one entry using the most common DNA and genes. The table for this sample lists about 500,000 distinct CDR3 sequences; approximately 32% of them were counted only once. The ten largest make up 2% to 2.5% of the sample. The germline V gene specifies LGHNA as CDR1 and YSLEER as CDR2. From the cysteine through the phenylalanine, the CDR3 covers 12 amino acids. The only DNA kept is the CDR3, 36 bases in frame from the first base. The trim is 4 bases for V and 10 bases for J, with a gap of 11 bases between the germline ends.

The chain employs TRBV4-3 and TRBJ2-1; the D gene is not confidently resolved. The specimen was PBMCs from the stem cell graft donor, collected from the stem cell graft. The TCR was taken from a human donor who donated a stem cell graft to a child with aplastic anemia. This receptor has the CDR3 CASSLGKGEQFF. The DNA sequence follows: TGCGCCAGCAGCCTCGGAAAAGGGGAGCAGTTCTTC.